A single sample gave rise to the 28 T cell receptor beta chains below, sequenced in a study of response to subunit inactivated influenza vaccine. TCRdb analysed the RT-PCR reads with MiXCR anew, one entry per CDR3 protein. The table records 800,000 to 1,000,000 distinct CDR3 sequences, 20% to 25% of them present only once. Source: PBMCs from blood, taken about 5 days after vaccination. Source of these receptors: a man between 50 and 59 years old who received an inactivated influenza vaccine.

This chain uses TRBV4-1 with TRBJ2-6; D unresolved. The CDR3 has 16 amino acids. CDR1 is MGHRA, CDR2 YSYEKL, per germline. Trimming removed 3 bases from V and 1 base from J, with 10 bases in between. The CDR3, as DNA: TGCGCCAGCAGCCAGATCTACACATCTGGGGCCAACGTCCTGACTTTC. This sequence encodes CASSQIYTSGANVLTF.

This clonotype was seen more than once but under ten times. The chain is built from TRBV29-1 and TRBJ2-2; the match to TRBD1 covers 10 bases. V shed 3 bases, J shed 7 bases, and the junction held 5 bases outside the gene matches. Germline V CDR1 and CDR2: SQVTM, ANQGSEA. This CDR3 region has 14 residues. The DNA for the CDR3 is TGCAGCGTTGATACGACAGGGGGCTACGGGGAGCTGTTTTTT. Protein product: CSVDTTGGYGELFF.

There are many counts of this clonotype. The CDR3 sequence is CSASRSPLSTDTQYF. Written as DNA, the CDR3 is TGCAGTGCTAGCCGATCGCCACTCAGCACAGATACGCAGTATTTT. The chain is built from TRBV20-1 and TRBJ2-3, with no clear D. The V end was cut by 3 bases, the J end by 0 bases, with 13 bases between. Per germline, CDR1 DFQATT and CDR2 SNEGSKA (reference sequence). CDR3 length: 15 amino acids.

In its sample, this clonotype was seen many times. The V gene is TRBV12-3 or TRBV12-4, the J gene TRBJ2-2; D is unresolved. This CDR3 has 12 residues. The V and J ends lost 7 bases and 2 bases respectively, with 5 bases between them. CDR3 protein: CASTPNTGELFF. The CDR3 nucleotides are TGTGCCAGCACCCCAAACACCGGGGAGCTGTTTTTT.

This clonotype was picked up a small number of times. The chain links TRBV20-1 to TRBJ1-1; no clear D. V was cut by 3 bases and J by 5 bases, with 10 bases left in between. Germline V gene sequence: CDR1 DFQATT, CDR2 SNEGSKA (reference sequence). This CDR3 has 12 residues. CDR3 nucleotide sequence: TGCAGTGCTAGTGGGTACGGGACTGAAGCTTTCTTT. Protein: CSASGYGTEAFF.

This chain uses TRBV4-1 with TRBJ2-5, with 10 bases matching TRBD2. Trimming took 4 bases from V and 2 from J; bases not matched to a gene: 7. Per the germline V gene, CDR1 is MGHRA and CDR2 is YSYEKL. The CDR3 has 16 amino acids. CDR3 in amino acids: CASSLGWTSGQETQYF. DNA for the CDR3: TGCGCCAGCAGCCTCGGGTGGACTAGCGGACAAGAGACCCAGTACTTC.

This clonotype showed up just a few times. The chain couples TRBV6-1 to TRBJ2-1; 9 nucleotides align to TRBD2. V shed 5 bases, J shed 1 base, and the junction held 12 bases outside the gene matches. Germline CDR1 MNHNS, CDR2 SASEGT. The CDR3 sequence is 18 residues long. CDR3 region: CASSPLAGMVKSYNEQFF. The CDR3 DNA is TGTGCCAGCAGTCCCCTAGCGGGAATGGTAAAGTCCTACAATGAGCAGTTCTTC.

J is TRBJ2-1 and V is TRBV5-1; TRBD2 aligns across 10 bases. The CDR3 has 15 amino acids. V gave up 5 bases and J gave up 8 bases; unmatched junction bases: 10. Germline values: CDR1 SGHRS, CDR2 YFSETQ. CDR3 nucleotides: TGCGCCAGCAGTTGGGGACTAGCGCGTGACTATGAGCAGTTCTTC. This codes for CASSWGLARDYEQFF.

This clonotype appeared a few times. This rearrangement joins TRBV6-5 to TRBJ2-1, with TRBD2 matching 7 bases. V shed 6 bases, J shed 3 bases, and the junction held 8 bases outside the gene matches. This CDR3 contains 15 residues. The V gene's germline CDR1 is MNHEY and CDR2 SVGAGI. CDR3: CASRTSGTYYNEQFF. The DNA for the CDR3 is TGTGCCAGCAGGACAAGCGGGACGTACTACAATGAGCAGTTCTTC.

This clonotype was seen repeatedly, ten times or more. V gene TRBV7-2 combines with J gene TRBJ2-7; 8 bases map to TRBD1. V lost 1 base and J lost 4; bases outside the gene matches: 6. Looked up from germline, CDR1 is SGHTA and CDR2 is FQGNSA. The CDR3 loop spans 15 amino acids. In DNA, the CDR3 is TGTGCCAGCAGCTTAGTACCAGGGGGCAGATACGAGCAGTACTTC. It yields the protein CASSLVPGGRYEQYF.

The CDR3 region is CASSYLRLAEGTQYF. CDR3 coding DNA: TGTGCCAGCAGTTACTTGCGGCTAGCTGAGGGGACCCAGTACTTC. This chain joins TRBV6-5 and TRBJ2-5, with D tentatively TRBD2 (5 bases). The germline CDR1 and CDR2 sequences are MNHEY and SVGAGI. The V end lost 1 base, the J end lost 7 bases, and 16 bases lay between the germline ends. This CDR3 comprises 15 residues.

This clonotype was counted ten times or more. The chain is built from TRBV5-1 and TRBJ2-2; 7 nucleotides line up with TRBD1. Trimming removed 4 bases from V and 3 bases from J; junction bases left unmatched: 6. This CDR3 comprises 15 residues. Germline V gene lookup returns CDR1 SGHRS and CDR2 YFSETQ. The CDR3 protein is CASSLYDRDTGELFF. The CDR3, as DNA: TGCGCCAGCAGCCTCTACGACAGGGACACCGGGGAGCTGTTTTTT.

In this sample, this clonotype turned up many times. This chain uses TRBV11-2 with TRBJ1-1; D is undetermined. The CDR3 totals 19 residues. V lost 1 base and J lost 1, with 22 bases in between. Looked up from germline, CDR1 is SGHAT and CDR2 is FQNNGV. CDR3 region: CASSLVLAGSASSNTEAFF. The CDR3 DNA reads as TGTGCCAGCAGCTTAGTCTTGGCAGGCTCTGCTTCTTCGAACACTGAAGCTTTCTTT. Variable domain in full (rest from reference TRBV11-2 and TRBJ1-1): EAGVAQSPRYKIIEKRQSVAFWCNPISGHATLYWYQQILGQGPKLLIQFQNNGVVDDSQLPKDRFSAERLKGVDSTLKIQPAKLEDSAVYLCASSLVLAGSASSNTEAFFGQGTRLTVV.

The V gene is TRBV7-2, the J gene TRBJ2-5; 7 nucleotides align to TRBD1. V dropped 5 bases and J dropped 7; count of bases not matched to a gene: 10. The V gene's germline CDR1 is SGHTA and CDR2 FQGNSA. The CDR3 totals 14 residues. This chain's CDR3 is CASSRDSPPGTQYF. DNA for the CDR3: TGTGCCAGCAGCCGGGACAGCCCACCAGGGACCCAGTACTTC.

This clonotype came up many times. J is TRBJ2-1 and V is TRBV12-3 or TRBV12-4; 14 bases fit TRBD2. Trimming took 2 bases from V and 7 from J; bases not matched to a gene: 1. This CDR3 spans 15 amino acids. CDR3 in DNA: TGTGCCAGCAGTTTAAGGACTAGCGGGAGGAATGAGCAGTTCTTC. Encoded protein: CASSLRTSGRNEQFF.

Many counts were recorded for this clonotype. DNA of the CDR3: TGTGCCAGCAGTTTGTTGGGAGCTGAAGCTTTCTTT. This translates into CASSLLGAEAFF. The V call is TRBV7-9, the J call TRBJ1-1; D call uncertain. The V end lost 6 bases, the J end lost 6 bases, and 11 bases lay between the germline ends. Looked up from germline, CDR1 is SEHNR and CDR2 is FQNEAQ (reference sequence). The CDR3 is 12 amino acids.

The chain carries TRBV7-9 and TRBJ2-5, with 9 bases that match TRBD2. The CDR3 has 15 amino acids. With 6 bases clipped from V and 5 bases from J, the junction kept 10 bases outside the gene matches. Germline V gene sequence: CDR1 SEHNR, CDR2 FQNEAQ (reference sequence). CDR3 region: CASRLNSGRGETQYF. CDR3 in DNA: TGTGCCAGCAGGTTGAATAGCGGGAGAGGGGAGACCCAGTACTTC. Together with reference TRBV7-9 and TRBJ2-5, the CDR3 gives the full variable domain: DTGVSQNPRHKITKRGQNVTFRCDPISEHNRLYWYRQTLGQGPEFLTYFQNEAQLEKSRLLSDRFSAERPKGSFSTLEIQRTEQGDSAMYLCASRLNSGRGETQYFGPGTRLLVL.

This clonotype has just a few counts. This chain uses TRBV12-3 or TRBV12-4 with TRBJ2-1; no reliable D call. The CDR3 covers 15 residues. V was shortened by 3 bases and J by 10 bases, with 19 bases between the two germline ends. The CDR3 DNA reads as TGTGCCAGCAGTTTTAGCCGGATCGCTAATAGCGAGCAGTTCTTC. The encoded protein is CASSFSRIANSEQFF.

This clonotype came up a few times. The chain carries TRBV4-3 and TRBJ1-5; D perhaps matches TRBD1 (5 bases). Germline assignment: CDR1 LGHNA and CDR2 YSLEER. The CDR3 runs 13 residues. V dropped 4 bases and J dropped 9 bases, with 13 bases sitting between them. The CDR3 DNA is TGCGCCAGCAGCCCGTTCACAGGTTGGCCCCAGCATTTT. Residues: CASSPFTGWPQHF.

The J gene is TRBJ2-7, the V gene TRBV3-1; D might be TRBD1 (5 bases). The V gene lost 5 bases and the J gene lost 1 base, with 9 bases spanning the gap. This CDR3 region has 13 residues. In germline, CDR1 is LGHDT, CDR2 YNNKEL (reference sequence). The CDR3 DNA follows: TGTGCCAGCAGCTCCCACAGGTCCTACGAGCAGTACTTC. Translated, it gives CASSSHRSYEQYF.

The J gene is TRBJ2-7, the V gene TRBV10-2; the D is unclear. CDR3 length equals 16 residues. Trimming cost V 5 bases and J 0 bases, with 17 bases left between them. CDR1 is WSHSY, CDR2 SAAADI, per germline. The CDR3 nucleotides read TGCGCCAGCAGTCCCTATACGACTCCCAGCTCCTACGAGCAGTACTTC. Translation gives CASSPYTTPSSYEQYF.

The table lists this clonotype with a few counts. The chain combines TRBV7-2 with TRBJ1-4; D gene uncertain. The V gene lost 5 bases and the J gene lost 0 bases, with 16 bases spanning the gap. The CDR3 loop spans 17 amino acids. Germline loops: CDR1 SGHTA, CDR2 FQGNSA. The CDR3 DNA reads as TGTGCCAGCAGCCAAGGACCCCGGACTGCAACTAATGAAAAACTGTTTTTT. It yields the protein CASSQGPRTATNEKLFF.

The rearrangement uses TRBV20-1 and TRBJ2-7, with 8 bases that match TRBD2. This CDR3 contains 15 residues. Trimming cost V 5 bases and J 4 bases; bases outside gene matches: 13. Per the germline V gene, CDR1 is DFQATT and CDR2 is SNEGSKA (reference sequence). CDR3 protein: CSAPEGTSFRYEQYF. Written as DNA, the CDR3 is TGCAGTGCTCCCGAGGGGACTAGTTTTAGATACGAGCAGTACTTC.

In its sample, this clonotype was seen a few times. This CDR3 reads CASSHYATSGRGNEQFF. The DNA of the CDR3 is TGTGCCAGCAGCCACTATGCGACTAGCGGGAGGGGCAATGAGCAGTTCTTC. This sequence joins TRBV7-2 and TRBJ2-1, with 14 bases that match TRBD2. CDR1 is SGHTA and CDR2 is FQGNSA in the germline V gene. The length of the CDR3 is 17 residues. V was clipped by 5 bases and J by 6 bases; unmatched bases: 9.

The J gene is TRBJ2-7, the V gene TRBV6-5; TRBD1 aligns across 9 bases. Germline trimming cut 2 bases from V and 5 bases from J; bases unmatched to any gene: 1. In germline, CDR1 is MNHEY, CDR2 SVGAGI. The CDR3 has 13 residues. The CDR3, as DNA: TGTGCCAGCAGTTACGGGACAGGGAACGAGCAGTACTTC. It codes for CASSYGTGNEQYF.

This chain links TRBV24-1 with TRBJ2-1; 8 bases fit TRBD1. V lost 4 bases to trimming and J lost 5 bases; unmatched junction nucleotides: 9. CDR3 length equals 16 residues. Germline lookup yields CDR1 KGHDR and CDR2 SFDVKD. CDR3: CATSDQHGTGDNEQFF. CDR3 in DNA: TGTGCCACCAGTGACCAGCACGGGACAGGTGACAATGAGCAGTTCTTC.

This clonotype appeared a single time. The J gene is TRBJ1-2, the V gene TRBV5-1; TRBD1 might be the D (5 bases). Germline loops: CDR1 SGHRS, CDR2 YFSETQ. CDR3 length: 12 residues. Trimming took off 4 bases at V and 8 bases at J, with 12 bases between the two ends. The CDR3 sequence: CASSKTGLGYTF. The DNA of the CDR3 is TGCGCCAGCAGCAAAACAGGACTAGGCTACACCTTC.

This clonotype was seen more than once but under ten times. The chain recombines TRBV12-3 or TRBV12-4 with TRBJ2-1; a weak D match, TRBD1 (5 bases). The CDR3 sequence is 16 residues long. V shed 1 base and J shed 0 bases, with 10 bases lying between them. Written as DNA, the CDR3 is TGTGCCAGCAGTTTAGTCGACAGCCGCTCCTACAATGAGCAGTTCTTC. This encodes CASSLVDSRSYNEQFF.